This TCR beta chain emerged from a study of glioma-infiltrating T cells. Study observations and caveats: Tissue-blood divergence was below expectation in non-neoplastic patients, above in gliomas. CDR3 overlap between tissue and blood was very small.

Worth noting for this clonotype: Antigen: not known. A much more abundant neighbour one base away suggests this may be a read error.

TCR alpha and beta CDR3 regions were amplified from RNA using iRepertoire nested multiplex PCR. TCRdb re-analysed the multiplex PCR reads in MiXCR, keeping a single row per CDR3 protein. Found here are around 190,000 distinct CDR3 sequences, around 32% of them singletons; the top ten hold 20%. This CDR3 spans 15 amino acids. Germline values: CDR1 SEHNR, CDR2 FQNEAQ (reference sequence). The sequence derives from a human donor with low-grade glioma or glioblastoma, undergoing nonglioma brain surgery, or in good health (not recorded which). The gene calls are TRBV7-9 and TRBJ2-3; D unresolved. The J call may be faulty, since TRBJ1-5 better matches the DNA end. The sequenced sample consisted of glioma tissue, nonneoplastic brain tissue, or PBMCs (not recorded which). In DNA, the CDR3 is TGTGTCAGCAGCTTAACTAGCGGTAGCACAGATACGCAGCATTTT. Encoded protein: CVSSLTSGSTDTQHF.